The text below deals with one T cell receptor (beta chain). Repertoires were generated with immunoSEQ multiplex PCR, while TCRdb's copy carries only in-frame clones and drops some. The sample shows about 98,000 clones, around 81% of them seen only once. Trimming took off 6 bases at V and 2 bases at J, with 9 bases between the two ends. The CDR3 sequence is 13 residues long. The germline gives CDR1 MNHEY, CDR2 SVGAGI. The sample belongs to a study of Ad26.COV2.S vaccination and SARS-CoV-2 variants. The source was peripheral blood, collected after recovery from COVID-19. The rearrangement links TRBV6-5 to TRBJ2-3; D perhaps matches TRBD1 (6 bases). This receptor was identified in a human donor who had recovered from COVID-19. The CDR3 sequence: CASRWTDTDTQYF. CDR3 DNA: TGTGCCAGCAGATGGACAGACACAGATACGCAGTATTTT.